One and the same sample provided the 6 T cell receptor beta chains below, sequenced in a study of a mutant IDH1 vaccine in newly diagnosed glioma. Their recognized antigens are unknown. The data were produced by immunoSEQ multiplex PCR, yet TCRdb's version contains in-frame clones alone and is incomplete. The table has tens of thousands of clones, 85% to 90% seen once. Indicated time point: week 35, safety follow-up. The investigators gave 300 ug of mutant IDH1 20-mer peptide in each vaccine dose, together with topical imiquimod. Sequencing was performed on PBMCs, taken from a glioma patient whose treatment included an IDH1 peptide vaccine. The receptors originated from a man aged 40-49 years with glioma.

This clone appeared once. The genes are TRBV6-5 and TRBJ2-2, with D unresolved. Germline-derived CDR1 and CDR2 are MNHEY and SVGAGI. Trimming took 0 bases from V and 7 from J, leaving 9 bases between them. This CDR3 region has 14 residues. This chain's CDR3 is CASSYSLENGELFF. CDR3 bases: TGTGCCAGCAGTTACTCTTTGGAGAACGGGGAGCTGTTTTTT.

The V and J genes are TRBV28 and TRBJ1-3; 9 nucleotides line up with TRBD1. Looked up from germline, CDR1 is MDHEN and CDR2 is SYDVKM. The CDR3 consists of 15 residues. After removal of 6 bases from V and 2 bases from J, the junction contained 5 bases not matched to a gene. The CDR3 is CASRRTGDAGNTIYF. CDR3 in DNA: TGTGCCAGCAGGCGGACAGGGGACGCTGGAAACACCATATATTTT.

The sample holds a few counts of this clone. The chain employs TRBV19 and TRBJ2-3; 8 bases agree with TRBD2. Germline CDR1 LNHDA, CDR2 SQIVND (reference sequence). V trimming: 6 bases; J trimming: 1 base; junction bases outside the gene matches: 9. The CDR3 covers 16 residues. The CDR3 DNA reads as TGTGCCAGTAGCGTCGGGGGTAGCGGGGGCACAGATACGCAGTATTTT. Its translation: CASSVGGSGGTDTQYF.

The chain employs TRBV21-1 and TRBJ2-7; the DNA was not compared with TRBD1, the D call given in the table. TRBV21-1 is a pseudogene. The CDR3 runs to 16 residues. The CDR3 sequence is CASTPPGGDFPDEQYV. In nucleotides, the CDR3 is TGTGCCAGCACCCCACCAGGGGGCGATTTTCCCGACGAGCAGTACGTC.

The gene calls are TRBV4-3 and TRBJ1-1, with D unclear. V gave up 0 bases and J gave up 1 base, with 15 bases separating them. From germline, CDR1 is LGHNA and CDR2 YSLEER. The CDR3 sequence is 17 residues long. This CDR3 is CASSQDLLLASNTEAFF. Here the CDR3 DNA reads TGCGCCAGCAGCCAAGATCTCCTGCTGGCCTCGAACACTGAAGCTTTCTTT.

The rearrangement uses TRBV7-9 and TRBJ1-3; D uncertain. V gave up 5 bases and J gave up 0 bases, with 11 bases separating them. The germline gives CDR1 SEHNR, CDR2 FQNEAQ (reference sequence). The CDR3 has 15 amino acids. The CDR3 is CASSPRQVSGNTIYF. The CDR3 DNA sequence: TGTGCCAGCAGCCCCAGGCAGGTCTCTGGAAACACCATATATTTT.